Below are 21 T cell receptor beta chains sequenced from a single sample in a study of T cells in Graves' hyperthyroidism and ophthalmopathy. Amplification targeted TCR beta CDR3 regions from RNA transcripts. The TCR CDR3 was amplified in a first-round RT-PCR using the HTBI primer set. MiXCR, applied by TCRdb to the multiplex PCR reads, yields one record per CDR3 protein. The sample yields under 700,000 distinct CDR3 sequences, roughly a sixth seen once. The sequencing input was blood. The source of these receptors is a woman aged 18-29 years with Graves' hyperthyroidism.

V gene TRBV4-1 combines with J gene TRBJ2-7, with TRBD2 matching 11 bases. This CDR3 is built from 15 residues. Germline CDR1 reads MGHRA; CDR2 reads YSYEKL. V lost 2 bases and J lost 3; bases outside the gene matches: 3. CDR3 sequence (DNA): TGCGCCAGCAGCCAATCTAGCGGGAGGTTCTACGAGCAGTACTTC. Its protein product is CASSQSSGRFYEQYF.

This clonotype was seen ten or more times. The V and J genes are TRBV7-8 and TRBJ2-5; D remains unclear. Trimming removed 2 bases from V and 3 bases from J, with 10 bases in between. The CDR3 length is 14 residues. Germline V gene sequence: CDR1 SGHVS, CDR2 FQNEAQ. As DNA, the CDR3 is TGTGCCAGCAGCTTAAGGGTCGGAAAAGAGACCCAGTACTTC. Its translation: CASSLRVGKETQYF.

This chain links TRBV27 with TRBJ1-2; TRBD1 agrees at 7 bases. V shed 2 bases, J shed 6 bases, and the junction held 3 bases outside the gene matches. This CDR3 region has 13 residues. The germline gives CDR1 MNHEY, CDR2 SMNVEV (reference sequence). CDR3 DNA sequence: TGTGCCAGCAGTTTAAGGGGGCGGCATGGCTACACCTTC. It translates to CASSLRGRHGYTF.

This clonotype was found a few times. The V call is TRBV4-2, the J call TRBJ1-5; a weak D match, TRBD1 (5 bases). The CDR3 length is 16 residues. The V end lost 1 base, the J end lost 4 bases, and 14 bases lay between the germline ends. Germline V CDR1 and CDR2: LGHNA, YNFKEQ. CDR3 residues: CASSQVPTARNQPQHF. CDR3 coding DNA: TGTGCCAGCAGCCAAGTCCCGACAGCTAGGAATCAGCCCCAGCATTTT.

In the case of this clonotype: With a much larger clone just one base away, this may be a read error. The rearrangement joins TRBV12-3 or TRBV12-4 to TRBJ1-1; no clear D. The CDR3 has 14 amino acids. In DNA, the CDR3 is TGTGCCAGCAATCAAGGGCCCGGCGTCACTGAAGCTCTCTTT. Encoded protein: CASNQGPGVTEALF.

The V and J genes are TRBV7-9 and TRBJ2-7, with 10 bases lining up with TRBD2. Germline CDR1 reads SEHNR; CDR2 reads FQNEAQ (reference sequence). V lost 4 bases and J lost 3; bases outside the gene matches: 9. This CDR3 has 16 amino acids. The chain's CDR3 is CASSSPPSGGYYEQYF. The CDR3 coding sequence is TGTGCCAGCAGCTCACCCCCTAGCGGGGGATACTACGAGCAGTACTTC.

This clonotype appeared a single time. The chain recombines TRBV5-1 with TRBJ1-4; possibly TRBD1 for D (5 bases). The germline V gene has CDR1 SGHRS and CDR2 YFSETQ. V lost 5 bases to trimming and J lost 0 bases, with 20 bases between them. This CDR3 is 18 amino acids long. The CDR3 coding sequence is TGCGCCAGCAGGACCCTAGGGGTCCCCAGCCCAACTAATGAAAAACTGTTTTTT. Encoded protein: CASRTLGVPSPTNEKLFF.

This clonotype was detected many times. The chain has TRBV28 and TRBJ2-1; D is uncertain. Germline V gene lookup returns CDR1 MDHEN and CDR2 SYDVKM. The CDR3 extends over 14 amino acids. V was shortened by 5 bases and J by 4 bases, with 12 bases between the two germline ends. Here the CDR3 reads CASSTRKYYNEQFF. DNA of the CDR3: TGTGCCAGCAGTACGAGGAAATATTACAATGAGCAGTTCTTC.

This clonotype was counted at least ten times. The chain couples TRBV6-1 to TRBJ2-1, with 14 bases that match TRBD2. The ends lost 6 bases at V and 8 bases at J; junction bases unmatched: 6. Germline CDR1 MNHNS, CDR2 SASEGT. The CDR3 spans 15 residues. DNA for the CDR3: TGTGCCAGCAGCTTGGGACTAGCGGGGGTCTATGAGCAGTTCTTC. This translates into CASSLGLAGVYEQFF.

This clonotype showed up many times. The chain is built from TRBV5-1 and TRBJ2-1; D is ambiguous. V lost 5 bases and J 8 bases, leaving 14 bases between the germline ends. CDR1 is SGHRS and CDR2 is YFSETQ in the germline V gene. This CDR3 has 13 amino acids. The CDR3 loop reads CASRESRFDEQFF. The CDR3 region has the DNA TGCGCCAGCAGAGAGTCTCGGTTCGATGAGCAGTTCTTC.

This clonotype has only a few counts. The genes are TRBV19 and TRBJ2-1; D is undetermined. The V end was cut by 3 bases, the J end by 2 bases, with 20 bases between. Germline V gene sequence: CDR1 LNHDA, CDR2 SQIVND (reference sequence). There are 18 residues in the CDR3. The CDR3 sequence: CASSMLSERLAPYNEQFF. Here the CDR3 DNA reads TGTGCCAGTAGTATGCTTAGTGAGCGTCTTGCCCCCTACAATGAGCAGTTCTTC.

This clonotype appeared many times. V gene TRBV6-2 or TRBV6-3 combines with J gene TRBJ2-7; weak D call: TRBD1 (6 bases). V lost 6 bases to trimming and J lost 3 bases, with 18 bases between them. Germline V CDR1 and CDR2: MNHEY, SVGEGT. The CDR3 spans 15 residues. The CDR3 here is CASRDLDSSGYEQYF. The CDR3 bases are TGTGCCAGCAGGGATTTGGACAGCTCTGGCTACGAGCAGTACTTC.

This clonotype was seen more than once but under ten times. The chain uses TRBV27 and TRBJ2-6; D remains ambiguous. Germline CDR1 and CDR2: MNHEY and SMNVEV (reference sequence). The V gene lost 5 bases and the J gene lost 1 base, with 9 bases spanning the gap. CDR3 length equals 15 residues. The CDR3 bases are TGTGCCAGCAGTGCCACGGTTTCTGGGGCCAACGTCCTGACTTTC. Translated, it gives CASSATVSGANVLTF.

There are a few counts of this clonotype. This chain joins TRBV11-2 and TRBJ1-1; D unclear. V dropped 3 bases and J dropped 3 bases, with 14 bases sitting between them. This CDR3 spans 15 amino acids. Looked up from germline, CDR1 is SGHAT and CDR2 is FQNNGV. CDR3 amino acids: CASSFGRSWDTEAFF. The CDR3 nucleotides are TGTGCCAGCAGCTTTGGACGCAGCTGGGACACTGAAGCTTTCTTT. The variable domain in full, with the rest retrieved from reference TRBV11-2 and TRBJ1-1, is EAGVAQSPRYKIIEKRQSVAFWCNPISGHATLYWYQQILGQGPKLLIQFQNNGVVDDSQLPKDRFSAERLKGVDSTLKIQPAKLEDSAVYLCASSFGRSWDTEAFFGQGTRLTVV.

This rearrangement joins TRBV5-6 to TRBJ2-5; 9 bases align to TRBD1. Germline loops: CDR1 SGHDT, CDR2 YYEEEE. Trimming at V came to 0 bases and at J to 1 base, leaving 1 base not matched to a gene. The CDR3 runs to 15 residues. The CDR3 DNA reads TGTGCCAGCAGCTTGGTGACAGGGGGCCAAGAGACCCAGTACTTC. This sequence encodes CASSLVTGGQETQYF.

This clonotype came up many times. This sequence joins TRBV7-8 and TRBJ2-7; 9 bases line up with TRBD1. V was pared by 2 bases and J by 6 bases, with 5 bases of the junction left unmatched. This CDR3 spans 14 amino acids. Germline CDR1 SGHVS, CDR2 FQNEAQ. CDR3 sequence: CASSLRDRDAEQYF. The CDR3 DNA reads TGTGCCAGCAGCTTACGGGACAGGGATGCCGAGCAGTACTTC.

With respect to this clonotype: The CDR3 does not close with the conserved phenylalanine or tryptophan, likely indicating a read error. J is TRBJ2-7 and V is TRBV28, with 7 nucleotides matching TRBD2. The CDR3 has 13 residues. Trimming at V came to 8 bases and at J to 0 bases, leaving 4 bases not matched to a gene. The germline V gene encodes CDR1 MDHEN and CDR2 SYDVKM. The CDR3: CASVGTNSYEQYS. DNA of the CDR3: TGTGCCAGCGTAGGGACTAACTCCTACGAGCAGTACTCC.

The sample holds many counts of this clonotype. CDR3 region: CASSDRQHYEQYF. DNA of the CDR3: TGTGCCAGCAGTGATAGACAGCACTACGAGCAGTACTTC. The gene calls are TRBV6-1 and TRBJ2-7, with a tentative D call TRBD1 (5 bases). The CDR3 length is 13 residues. V lost 3 bases and J lost 3, with 9 bases in between. Germline V CDR1 and CDR2: MNHNS, SASEGT.

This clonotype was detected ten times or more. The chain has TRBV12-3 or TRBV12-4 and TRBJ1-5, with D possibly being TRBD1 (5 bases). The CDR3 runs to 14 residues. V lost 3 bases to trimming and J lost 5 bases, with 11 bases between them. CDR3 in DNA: TGTGCCAGCAGTTTGGCCCAGGGCTATCAGCCCCAGCATTTT. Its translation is CASSLAQGYQPQHF.

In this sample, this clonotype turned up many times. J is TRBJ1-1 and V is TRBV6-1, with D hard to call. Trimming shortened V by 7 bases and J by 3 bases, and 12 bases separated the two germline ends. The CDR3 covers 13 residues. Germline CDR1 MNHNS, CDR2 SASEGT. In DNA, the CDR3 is TGTGCCAGCAAATTAGCTAGGGACACTGAAGCTTTCTTT. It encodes CASKLARDTEAFF.

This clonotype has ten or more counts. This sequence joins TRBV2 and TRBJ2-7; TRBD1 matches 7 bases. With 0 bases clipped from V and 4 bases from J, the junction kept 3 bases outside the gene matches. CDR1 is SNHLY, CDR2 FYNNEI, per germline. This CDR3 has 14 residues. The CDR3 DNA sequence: TGTGCCAGCAGTGAAGCCGGGACAGCGTACGAGCAGTACTTC. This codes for CASSEAGTAYEQYF.